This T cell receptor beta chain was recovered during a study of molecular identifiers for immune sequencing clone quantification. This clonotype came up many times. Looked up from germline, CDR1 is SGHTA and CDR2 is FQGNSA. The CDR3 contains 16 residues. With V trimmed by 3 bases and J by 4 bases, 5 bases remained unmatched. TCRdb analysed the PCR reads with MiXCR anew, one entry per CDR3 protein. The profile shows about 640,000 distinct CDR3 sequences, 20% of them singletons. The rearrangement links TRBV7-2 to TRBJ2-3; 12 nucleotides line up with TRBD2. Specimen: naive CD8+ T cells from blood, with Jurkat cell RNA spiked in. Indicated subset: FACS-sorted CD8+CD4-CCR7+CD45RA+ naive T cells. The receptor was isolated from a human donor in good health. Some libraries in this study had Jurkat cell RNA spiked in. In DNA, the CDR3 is TGTGCCAGCAGCTTTCTAGCGGGAGGGATCTCAGATACGCAGTATTTT. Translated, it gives CASSFLAGGISDTQYF.